This TCR beta chain was profiled in a study of blood T cell repertoires in COVID-19. Whole-study context: T cells, B-cell-depleted T cells, or PBMCs supplied cDNA or gDNA.

V lost 5 bases to trimming and J lost 3 bases, with 20 bases between them. Looked up from germline, CDR1 is MNHEY and CDR2 is SMNVEV (reference sequence). CDR3 length: 17 residues. Authors' data handling: Reference gene primer amplification gave nucleated cell count estimates. Clones were sequenced by immunoSEQ multiplex PCR, and TCRdb holds only the in-frame ones, with some missing. Clone size and the V and J calls come from that table; the DNA yielded D and trimming. The sample yields approximately 210,000 clones, around four fifths seen once. The sequenced sample consisted of peripheral blood. The V gene is TRBV27, the J gene TRBJ1-3; D perhaps matches TRBD1 (5 bases). The source of this sequence is a man aged 50-60 years with active or convalescent COVID-19. CDR3: CASSRTPTQGNGNTIYF. As DNA, the CDR3 is TGTGCCAGCAGTCGGACCCCAACCCAGGGAAATGGAAACACCATATATTTT.